These 18 T cell receptor beta chains came from one sample sequenced in a study of T cells after yellow fever vaccination. TCRdb processed the 5' RACE reads anew with MiXCR; each CDR3 protein has one entry. Of about 320,000 distinct CDR3 sequences in the sample, approximately 4% are singletons; the top ten hold approximately 20%. The sample here was PBMCs, taken 15 days after the yellow fever booster vaccination. The receptor set was obtained from a man between 18 and 29 years old who received the YFV17D yellow fever vaccine.

The chain is built from TRBV12-3 or TRBV12-4 and TRBJ1-6; D is uncertain. V was trimmed by 2 bases and J by 0 bases, leaving 5 bases between them. CDR3 length: 15 residues. In nucleotides, the CDR3 is TGTGCCAGCAGTTTAAGGAGCTCCTATAATTCACCCCTCCACTTT. The encoded protein is CASSLRSSYNSPLHF.

This clonotype was recorded at least ten times. The chain couples TRBV6-6 to TRBJ1-3; D gene unclear. Germline V gene data show CDR1 as MNHNY and CDR2 as SVGAGI (reference sequence). This CDR3 has 12 residues. Trimming removed 7 bases from V and 4 bases from J, with 8 bases in between. The CDR3 loop is CASMTTGNTIYF. In nucleotides, the CDR3 is TGTGCCAGCATGACCACCGGAAACACCATATATTTT.

This clonotype was picked up a small number of times. V gene TRBV5-1 combines with J gene TRBJ2-7; D possibly uses TRBD1 or TRBD2 (6 bases each). The CDR3 loop spans 12 amino acids. CDR1 SGHRS and CDR2 YFSETQ come from the germline V gene. Trimming removed 1 base at V and 7 bases at J, with 9 bases between. CDR3 amino acids: CASSLPGAEQYF. The CDR3 DNA follows: TGCGCCAGCAGCTTGCCGGGGGCTGAGCAGTACTTC.

This clonotype was counted at least ten times. The CDR3 nucleotides are TGTGCCAGCAGCTACAGGACAGGGGCCGCCGAGCAGTACTTC. This codes for CASSYRTGAAEQYF. This sequence joins TRBV5-5 and TRBJ2-7; TRBD1 agrees at 9 bases. CDR1 is SGHKS, CDR2 YYEKEE, per germline (reference sequence). The CDR3 has 14 residues. Trimming removed 3 bases from V and 6 bases from J; junction bases left unmatched: 7.

This clonotype was seen only a few times. V gene TRBV9 combines with J gene TRBJ1-6; D remains unclear. Trimming left V 3 bases short and J 0 bases short, with 13 bases between. Per germline, CDR1 SGDLS and CDR2 YYNGEE. This CDR3 has 17 residues. CDR3 in DNA: TGTGCCAGCAGCGGAGGGCCGGGGAGCTCCTATAATTCACCCCTCCACTTT. Translation: CASSGGPGSSYNSPLHF.

This clonotype was observed a handful of times. The genes are TRBV11-1 and TRBJ1-2; 8 bases map to TRBD1. This CDR3 has 15 residues. Germline assignment: CDR1 SGHAT and CDR2 FQDESV (reference sequence). With 4 bases clipped from V and 2 bases from J, the junction kept 6 bases outside the gene matches. CDR3 region: CASSSPGQANYGYTF. The CDR3 DNA reads TGTGCCAGCAGCTCCCCGGGACAGGCAAACTATGGCTACACCTTC.

About this clonotype itself: A read error may account for a junction end that differs from germline. This rearrangement joins TRBV5-1 to TRBJ1-2; D is possibly TRBD1 (6 bases). Germline CDR1 is SGHRS and CDR2 is YFSETQ. The CDR3 spans 14 residues. DNA of the CDR3: TGCGACAGCAGCCCCGAGGGGGGGAACTATGGCTACACCTTC. As protein: CDSSPEGGNYGYTF.

The rearrangement joins TRBV12-3 or TRBV12-4 to TRBJ1-6; a possible D gene is TRBD1 (5 bases). The V end lost 8 bases, the J end lost 8 bases, and 16 bases lay between the germline ends. The CDR3 covers 14 residues. CDR3 in amino acids: CASGRDRSHSPLHF. DNA for the CDR3: TGTGCCAGCGGACGGGACCGCTCTCATTCACCCCTCCACTTT.

This clonotype was counted ten times or more. The V call is TRBV5-1, the J call TRBJ1-2; D gene ambiguous. The CDR3 runs 15 residues. Germline CDR1 reads SGHRS; CDR2 reads YFSETQ. Between the trimmed V and J ends, which lost 3 bases and 6 bases, there was a span of 18 bases. CDR3: CASSSRPDGVNGYTF. In DNA, the CDR3 is TGCGCCAGCAGCTCCAGACCCGATGGGGTAAATGGCTACACCTTC. The whole variable domain, remainder taken from reference TRBV5-1 and TRBJ1-2, is KAGVTQTPRYLIKTRGQQVTLSCSPISGHRSVSWYQQTPGQGLQFLFEYFSETQRNKGNFPGRFSGRQFSNSRSEMNVSTLELGDSALYLCASSSRPDGVNGYTFGSGTRLTVV.

V is TRBV7-2 and J is TRBJ1-2; TRBD1 might be the D (5 bases). CDR3 length: 13 residues. Per germline, CDR1 SGHTA and CDR2 FQGNSA. Trimming removed 3 bases from V and 6 bases from J, with 11 bases in between. The CDR3 protein is CASSLGRVDGYTF. The CDR3 DNA reads as TGTGCCAGCAGCTTGGGCAGGGTGGATGGCTACACCTTC.

This clonotype was seen a few times. This chain links TRBV11-2 with TRBJ2-1; unclear D gene. Looked up from germline, CDR1 is SGHAT and CDR2 is FQNNGV. Trimming took 6 bases from V and 4 from J, leaving 4 bases between them. This CDR3 contains 11 residues. The CDR3 loop is CASRVYNEQFF. CDR3 DNA: TGTGCCAGCAGGGTTTACAATGAGCAGTTCTTC.

This clonotype was detected ten times or more. CDR3 coding DNA: TGCGCCAGCAGCCAACACTATTCTAGCACAGATACGCAGTATTTT. Residues: CASSQHYSSTDTQYF. The gene calls are TRBV4-3 and TRBJ2-3; the D is unclear. The CDR3 runs to 15 residues. Germline V gene sequence: CDR1 LGHNA, CDR2 YSLEER. Between the trimmed V and J ends, which lost 2 bases and 0 bases, there was a span of 9 bases.

This clonotype was found many times. The chain combines TRBV5-1 with TRBJ2-1, with no clear D. With 1 base removed from V and 0 bases from J, the gap between germline ends came to 8 bases. The CDR3 is 15 residues long. Germline loops: CDR1 SGHRS, CDR2 YFSETQ. This CDR3 reads CASSLWGISYNEQFF. CDR3 nucleotide sequence: TGCGCCAGCAGCTTGTGGGGTATCTCCTACAATGAGCAGTTCTTC. Complete variable domain (other parts from reference TRBV5-1 and TRBJ2-1): KAGVTQTPRYLIKTRGQQVTLSCSPISGHRSVSWYQQTPGQGLQFLFEYFSETQRNKGNFPGRFSGRQFSNSRSEMNVSTLELGDSALYLCASSLWGISYNEQFFGPGTRLTVL.

This clonotype has at least ten counts. J is TRBJ1-2 and V is TRBV7-2; 10 bases are a match to TRBD1. The CDR3 contains 14 residues. The V gene end was trimmed by 0 bases and the J gene end by 7 bases; junction bases not matched to a gene: 2. CDR1 and CDR2 (germline): SGHTA, FQGNSA. The CDR3 nucleotides read TGTGCCAGCAGCTTAGCCGGGACAGGGGTTGGCTACACCTTC. It yields the protein CASSLAGTGVGYTF.

This clonotype was seen ten or more times. Sequence at one end of the junction differs from germline and may be a read error. V is TRBV7-7 and J is TRBJ2-3; D might be TRBD1 or TRBD2, each matching 6 bases. The CDR3 runs to 14 residues. Germline CDR1 and CDR2: SSHAT and FNYEAQ (reference sequence). CDR3 residues: CASSPRGHTDTQYF. DNA of the CDR3: TGTGCTAGCAGCCCTCGGGGGCACACAGATACGCAGTATTTT.

This clonotype was detected ten times or more. The chain employs TRBV6-5 and TRBJ1-4, with unresolved D. The CDR3 spans 13 residues. The V end was cut by 5 bases, the J end by 8 bases, with 12 bases between. Looked up from germline, CDR1 is MNHEY and CDR2 is SVGAGI. The CDR3 sequence: CASSRAGGEKLFF. In DNA, the CDR3 is TGTGCCAGCAGTCGGGCCGGCGGCGAAAAACTGTTTTTT.

V is TRBV6-5 and J is TRBJ2-3; D is possibly TRBD2 (6 bases). Trimming shortened V by 7 bases and J by 1 base, and 9 bases separated the two germline ends. Germline V gene lookup returns CDR1 MNHEY and CDR2 SVGAGI. The CDR3 length is 13 residues. The CDR3 region is CASNPSGTDTQYF. The CDR3 DNA follows: TGTGCCAGCAACCCTAGCGGCACAGATACGCAGTATTTT.

This clonotype was seen a handful of times. This chain joins TRBV4-1 and TRBJ1-6; TRBD1 is a possible D gene (6 bases). Germline CDR1 reads MGHRA; CDR2 reads YSYEKL. V dropped 6 bases and J dropped 4 bases, with 25 bases sitting between them. The CDR3 runs 19 residues. CDR3 loop: CASRIKVGGGAGYNSPLHF. DNA for the CDR3: TGCGCCAGCAGAATAAAGGTCGGCGGGGGGGCCGGATATAATTCACCCCTCCACTTT.